This TCR beta chain was retrieved from a study of T cells in Graves' hyperthyroidism and ophthalmopathy. Cells are PBMCs isolated from more than 8.5 ml of fresh blood. CDR3 size: 15 residues. J gave up 2 bases and V 5 bases, and 7 bases lay outside the gene matches. Germline V gene lookup returns CDR1 SGHVS and CDR2 FNYEAQ. Amplified regions were TCR beta CDR3 sequences from RNA transcripts. HTBI primers drove first-round RT-PCR of the TCR CDR3. In TCRdb, the multiplex PCR reads were re-called with MiXCR into one record per CDR3 protein. The profile shows 660,000 or so distinct CDR3 sequences, 20% of them singletons.

The J gene is TRBJ2-7, the V gene TRBV7-6; 9 bases are a match to TRBD1. This TCR was sampled from a man younger than 40 with Graves' ophthalmopathy. Specimen: blood. This CDR3 reads CASSKDRGTPYEQYF. In DNA form, the CDR3 reads TGTGCCAGCAGCAAGGACAGGGGTACTCCCTACGAGCAGTACTTC.